A single sample is the source of the 18 T cell receptor beta chains below, sequenced in a study of T cells in tuberculosis. After thawing and overnight rest, PBMC were stained with GMM-loaded CD1B tetramer, viability dye and anti-CD3 for sorting. C32 glucose monomycolate from Rhodococcus equi was loaded onto the CD1B tetramers. Here immunoSEQ multiplex PCR was the method, and the copy in TCRdb shows in-frame clones only, minus some. In the table there are about 88,000 clones, roughly 88% of which are singletons. Specimen: CD1b-GMM tetramer-negative cells sorted from PBMCs. These receptors all come from an adult woman with latent tuberculosis.

This chain uses TRBV28 with TRBJ2-2, with D uncertain. Germline CDR1 and CDR2: MDHEN and SYDVKM. This CDR3 is built from 13 residues. Deletions cut 8 bases from V and 5 bases from J, with 12 bases between. This CDR3 is CASLPPRTGELFF. Here the CDR3 DNA reads TGTGCCAGCCTACCTCCCAGGACCGGGGAGCTGTTTTTT.

The rearrangement links TRBV7-3 to TRBJ2-2; the D gene is possibly TRBD2 (5 bases). This CDR3 spans 14 amino acids. The V and J ends lost 1 base and 8 bases respectively, with 11 bases between them. Germline CDR1 and CDR2: SGHTA and FQGTGA. This CDR3 reads CASSLILGLGELFF. The CDR3 DNA reads TGTGCCAGCAGCTTAATACTAGGTTTGGGGGAGCTGTTTTTT.

The chain couples TRBV10-2 to TRBJ2-7, with D maybe TRBD2 (5 bases). This CDR3 has 11 amino acids. V was trimmed by 8 bases and J by 6 bases, leaving 11 bases between them. CDR1 and CDR2 (germline): WSHSY, SAAADI. The CDR3 DNA sequence: TGCGCCAGCTGGCTAGCTGGCGAGCAGTACTTC. Translated, it gives CASWLAGEQYF.

The chain links TRBV18 to TRBJ1-3; possible D gene TRBD1, 5 bases. Trimming took off 3 bases at V and 2 bases at J, with 14 bases between the two ends. CDR1 KGHSH and CDR2 LQKENI come from the germline V gene. This CDR3 spans 16 amino acids. CDR3 nucleotides: TGTGCCAGCTCACCCAGCCGCGGGGGGACTGGAAACACCATATATTTT. Protein: CASSPSRGGTGNTIYF.

The chain combines TRBV14 with TRBJ2-7; perhaps TRBD2 as D (5 bases). Between the trimmed V and J ends, which lost 3 bases and 0 bases, there was a span of 12 bases. CDR1 and CDR2 (germline): SGHDN, FVKESK. There are 15 residues in the CDR3. CDR3 coding DNA: TGTGCCAGCAGCCAGGAGGTACATAGCTCCTACGAGCAGTACTTC. Translated, it gives CASSQEVHSSYEQYF.

The V gene is TRBV7-2, the J gene TRBJ2-1; D may be TRBD1 (5 bases). The CDR3 is made up of 15 amino acids. Germline V lookup: CDR1 SGHTA, CDR2 FQGNSA. The ends were cut back, 1 base at V and 6 bases at J, with 13 bases in the middle. The CDR3 DNA is TGTGCCAGCAGCTTAGTTTCCCAGGGTTCCAATGAGCAGTTCTTC. It yields the protein CASSLVSQGSNEQFF.

The chain links TRBV6-5 to TRBJ2-1; maybe TRBD2 (5 bases). V was shortened by 4 bases and J by 3 bases, with 7 bases between the two germline ends. From germline, CDR1 is MNHEY and CDR2 SVGAGI. The CDR3 runs 13 residues. CDR3 DNA: TGTGCCAGCAGTTGGACTCGCTACAATGAGCAGTTCTTC. Its translation: CASSWTRYNEQFF.

In nucleotides, the CDR3 is TGTGCCAGCAGTGACGCAATAGCGGGGGGCTACAATGAGCAGTTCTTC. It translates to CASSDAIAGGYNEQFF. V and J are TRBV2 and TRBJ2-1; 10 bases map to TRBD2. Looked up from germline, CDR1 is SNHLY and CDR2 is FYNNEI. J was trimmed by 3 bases and V by 3 bases; bases with no gene match: 5. This CDR3 contains 16 residues.

The chain is built from TRBV6-1 and TRBJ1-5, with D perhaps matching TRBD1 (6 bases). The CDR3 has 13 amino acids. Germline V gives CDR1 MNHNS, CDR2 SASEGT. Trimming removed 1 base at V and 6 bases at J, with 7 bases between. The CDR3 coding sequence is TGTGCCAGCAGTGAAGGGACAGCTCAGCCCCAGCATTTT. Amino acid sequence: CASSEGTAQPQHF.

The V call is TRBV6-5, the J call TRBJ2-7, with D uncertain. In germline, CDR1 is MNHEY, CDR2 SVGAGI. V dropped 4 bases and J dropped 7 bases, with 14 bases sitting between them. The CDR3 length is 13 residues. CDR3 bases: TGTGCCAGCAGTTTGTATGACGGATGGGAGCAGTACGTC. It encodes CASSLYDGWEQYV.

The chain joins TRBV14 to TRBJ2-3; 7 bases agree with TRBD2. The CDR3 length is 16 residues. The germline V gene has CDR1 SGHDN and CDR2 FVKESK. Germline trimming cut 4 bases from V and 6 bases from J; bases unmatched to any gene: 13. The CDR3 region has the DNA TGTGCCAGCAGCCGCAAGAGGAGCGGGGCGTGGGATACGCAGTATTTT. The encoded protein is CASSRKRSGAWDTQYF.

This chain joins TRBV9 and TRBJ1-1, with no clear D. Germline values: CDR1 SGDLS, CDR2 YYNGEE. With 0 bases removed from V and 2 bases from J, the gap between germline ends came to 11 bases. This CDR3 is 15 amino acids long. CDR3 residues: CASSVGAAGNTEAFF. DNA for the CDR3: TGTGCCAGCAGCGTAGGCGCGGCGGGAAACACTGAAGCTTTCTTT. The full variable domain, in which reference TRBV9 and TRBJ1-1 provide the parts outside the CDR3, is DSGVTQTPKHLITATGQRVTLRCSPRSGDLSVYWYQQSLDQGLQFLIQYYNGEERAKGNILERFSAQQFPDLHSELNLSSLELGDSALYFCASSVGAAGNTEAFFGQGTRLTVV.

On this clone: At the DNA level, this CDR3 is encoded by other sequences in the same sample as well. The chain has TRBV27 and TRBJ2-3; a possible D gene is TRBD2 (5 bases). CDR1 and CDR2 (germline): MNHEY, SMNVEV (reference sequence). Between the trimmed V and J ends, which lost 3 bases and 2 bases, there was a span of 9 bases. The CDR3 runs to 14 residues. CDR3 bases: TGTGCCAGCAGTTTCGGAGGCCCCACAGATACGCAGTATTTT. It specifies CASSFGGPTDTQYF.

This clone was seen only a few times. The chain recombines TRBV7-9 with TRBJ2-7; D is perhaps TRBD1 (5 bases). The CDR3 spans 12 residues. Trimming shortened V by 5 bases and J by 3 bases, and 8 bases separated the two germline ends. In germline, CDR1 is SEHNR, CDR2 FQNEAQ (reference sequence). This chain's CDR3 is CASSRQGYEQYV. The CDR3 DNA follows: TGTGCCAGCAGCCGGCAGGGCTACGAGCAGTACGTC.

The chain combines TRBV6-5 with TRBJ1-1; D possibly corresponds to TRBD1 (6 bases). The ends were cut back, 4 bases at V and 6 bases at J, with 15 bases in the middle. Per germline, CDR1 MNHEY and CDR2 SVGAGI. The CDR3 loop spans 14 amino acids. The CDR3 DNA sequence: TGTGCCAGCAGTTCCGGAACAGGGTACGCTGAAGCTTTCTTT. Amino acids: CASSSGTGYAEAFF.

In this sample, this clone turned up a few times. CDR3 loop: CAISVTGGTGNTIYF. The CDR3 region has the DNA TGTGCCATCTCTGTTACAGGGGGGACTGGAAACACCATATATTTT. J is TRBJ1-3 and V is TRBV10-3; 8 positions match TRBD1. V lost 8 bases, J lost 2 bases, and 8 bases stayed unmatched. The CDR3 covers 15 residues. Germline loops: CDR1 ENHRY, CDR2 SYGVKD.

The sample holds a few counts of this clone. The chain is built from TRBV6-1 and TRBJ1-5; TRBD1 matches at 10 bases. J was trimmed by 2 bases and V by 2 bases; bases with no gene match: 3. CDR1 MNHNS and CDR2 SASEGT come from the germline V gene. The CDR3 is made up of 16 amino acids. This CDR3 reads CASSELGTGGNQPQHF. In DNA form, the CDR3 reads TGTGCCAGCAGTGAATTGGGGACAGGGGGCAATCAGCCCCAGCATTTT.

This chain links TRBV4-2 with TRBJ2-1; 10 bases fit TRBD2. Germline trimming cut 5 bases from V and 8 bases from J; bases unmatched to any gene: 9. Germline V gene data show CDR1 as LGHNA and CDR2 as YNFKEQ. The CDR3 runs 15 residues. In nucleotides, the CDR3 is TGTGCCAGCAGCACGCGGACTAGCGGTCGACATGAGCAGTTCTTC. It encodes CASSTRTSGRHEQFF.